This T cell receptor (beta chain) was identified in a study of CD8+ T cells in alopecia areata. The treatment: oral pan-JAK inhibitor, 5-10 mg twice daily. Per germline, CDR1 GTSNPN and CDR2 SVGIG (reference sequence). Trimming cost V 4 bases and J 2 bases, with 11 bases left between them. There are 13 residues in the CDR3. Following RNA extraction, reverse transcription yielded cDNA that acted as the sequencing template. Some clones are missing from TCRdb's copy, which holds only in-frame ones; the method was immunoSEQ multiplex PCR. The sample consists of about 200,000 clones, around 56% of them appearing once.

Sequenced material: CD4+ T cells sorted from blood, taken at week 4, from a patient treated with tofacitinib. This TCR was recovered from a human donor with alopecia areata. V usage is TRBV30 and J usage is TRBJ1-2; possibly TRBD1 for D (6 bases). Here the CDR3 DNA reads TGTGCCTGGACGCCGCAGGGGAACTATGGCTACACCTTC. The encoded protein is CAWTPQGNYGYTF.